The next 27 T cell receptor beta chains were all read from a single sample in a study of shared clonotypes between healthy human individuals. Repertoires were generated with immunoSEQ multiplex PCR, while TCRdb's copy carries only in-frame clones and drops some. Of roughly 500,000 clones in the sample, 70% to 80% were seen once. The sample consisted of PBMCs. These receptors all come from a woman aged 40 to 49 in good health. Some clones in this sample may be carry-over from other donors' samples.

A remark on this clone: Distinct nucleotide sequences in the sample also encode this CDR3. This chain connects TRBV5-4 to TRBJ2-7; either TRBD1 or TRBD2 may supply D (5 bases each). In germline, CDR1 is SGHNT, CDR2 YYREEE (reference sequence). With 4 bases removed from V and 0 bases from J, the gap between germline ends came to 11 bases. CDR3 length: 14 residues. The CDR3 nucleotides read TGTGCCAGCAGCCGGGACCGGAACTCCTACGAGCAGTACTTC. Translation: CASSRDRNSYEQYF.

The chain links TRBV29-1 to TRBJ2-1, with 12 bases that match TRBD2. Germline V gene sequence: CDR1 SQVTM, CDR2 ANQGSEA. The V segment lost 7 bases and the J segment 5 bases; nucleotides outside the gene matches: 6. The CDR3 has 14 amino acids. CDR3 in amino acids: CSAATSGRHNEQFF. CDR3 DNA: TGCAGCGCCGCGACTAGCGGGAGACACAATGAGCAGTTCTTC.

This clone has only a few counts. This rearrangement joins TRBV6-1 to TRBJ2-1, with 8 bases that match TRBD2. The CDR3 consists of 16 residues. From germline, CDR1 is MNHNS and CDR2 SASEGT. The junction had 5 bases not matched to a gene; V was cut back by 0 bases and J by 4 bases. CDR3 in amino acids: CASSEAGGADYNEQFF. In DNA, the CDR3 is TGTGCCAGCAGTGAAGCCGGGGGGGCTGATTACAATGAGCAGTTCTTC.

CDR3 sequence reads: CASSDGVSGDNEQFF. The CDR3, as DNA: TGTGCCAGCAGTGATGGGGTCTCGGGAGACAATGAGCAGTTCTTC. The chain carries TRBV6-4 and TRBJ2-1, with D possibly matching TRBD2 (6 bases). This CDR3 spans 15 amino acids. CDR1 is MRHNA and CDR2 is SNTAGT in the germline V gene. Trimming took off 3 bases at V and 5 bases at J, with 14 bases between the two ends.

Note on this clone: Other DNA variants within this sample encode the same CDR3. The chain combines TRBV5-1 with TRBJ2-7, with 8 bases matching TRBD1. The CDR3 contains 14 residues. CDR1 SGHRS and CDR2 YFSETQ come from the germline V gene. Trimming cost V 4 bases and J 1 base; bases outside gene matches: 4. In DNA, the CDR3 is TGCGCCAGCAGCCCCCGACAGGGGTCCTACGAGCAGTACTTC. Its translation: CASSPRQGSYEQYF.

About this clone: Other DNA sequences in the sample encode the same CDR3. The chain recombines TRBV28 with TRBJ1-2; maybe TRBD1 (5 bases). V lost 4 bases, J lost 5 bases, and 8 bases lay in between. The CDR3 is made up of 12 amino acids. Germline lookup yields CDR1 MDHEN and CDR2 SYDVKM. The CDR3: CASSSGPYGYTF. The CDR3 nucleotides are TGTGCCAGCAGTTCAGGGCCATATGGCTACACCTTC.

The chain employs TRBV6-5 and TRBJ2-7; D may be TRBD1 (6 bases). Trimming took 0 bases from V and 3 from J, leaving 9 bases between them. Germline CDR1 MNHEY, CDR2 SVGAGI. This CDR3 region has 14 residues. The CDR3 region has the DNA TGTGCCAGCAGTTACTCGCAGGGGAGCTACGAGCAGTACTTC. It yields the protein CASSYSQGSYEQYF.

CDR3 protein: CASSLNARGLKYNEQFF. Here the CDR3 DNA reads TGCGCCAGCAGCCTCAACGCCCGGGGCCTAAAGTACAATGAGCAGTTCTTC. The chain recombines TRBV4-1 with TRBJ2-1; D may match TRBD1 or TRBD2 (5 bases each). The CDR3 has 17 amino acids. The V end lost 4 bases, the J end lost 4 bases, and 20 bases lay between the germline ends. Germline CDR1 and CDR2: MGHRA and YSYEKL.

Worth noting for this clone: A read error is possible here, since a much larger clone lies one base away. The chain employs TRBV5-6 and TRBJ1-3; TRBD1 matches at 9 bases. Germline V CDR1 and CDR2: SGHDT, YYEEEE. After removal of 7 bases from V and 3 bases from J, the junction contained 8 bases not matched to a gene. This CDR3 comprises 15 residues. The CDR3 region has the DNA TGTGCCAGCGGCCCGGACAGGGGATATGGAAACACCATATATTTT. Translation gives CASGPDRGYGNTIYF.

This chain joins TRBV4-1 and TRBJ2-3; a weak D match, TRBD2 (6 bases). V was cut by 1 base and J by 5 bases, with 13 bases left in between. Germline-derived CDR1 and CDR2 are MGHRA and YSYEKL. The length of the CDR3 is 15 residues. CDR3 residues: CASSQVWGGEDTQYF. The CDR3, as DNA: TGCGCCAGCAGCCAAGTTTGGGGAGGTGAAGATACGCAGTATTTT.

This clone was seen only a few times. The V and J genes are TRBV30 and TRBJ1-2, with D possibly matching TRBD1 (5 bases). Trimming removed 3 bases from V and 10 bases from J, with 12 bases in between. The CDR3 runs 11 residues. The germline V gene has CDR1 GTSNPN and CDR2 SVGIG (reference sequence). The CDR3 region is CAWSLGGDYTF. For the CDR3, the DNA is TGTGCCTGGAGCCTAGGAGGGGACTACACCTTC.

The rearrangement uses TRBV7-2 and TRBJ1-2; possibly TRBD1 for D (5 bases). Trimming left V 1 base short and J 6 bases short, with 15 bases between. Germline V lookup: CDR1 SGHTA, CDR2 FQGNSA. CDR3 length equals 15 residues. CDR3 nucleotide sequence: TGTGCCAGCAGCTTAGATGGGATGGGGACTGATGGCTACACCTTC. This sequence encodes CASSLDGMGTDGYTF.

Comment on this clone: This likely came from a read error, as a far larger clone is one base away. The chain is built from TRBV11-2 and TRBJ2-7, with TRBD2 identical over 13 bases. From germline, CDR1 is SGHAT and CDR2 FQNNGV. The trim removed 5 bases at V and 3 bases at J, leaving 4 bases unmatched. The CDR3 loop spans 15 amino acids. CDR3 sequence (DNA): TGTGCCAGCAGCCACGGGACTAGCGGGATCTACGAGCAGTACTTC. Translating it yields CASSHGTSGIYEQYF.

The J gene is TRBJ2-5, the V gene TRBV7-6; D is unresolved. Deletions cut 4 bases from V and 4 bases from J, with 25 bases between. CDR3 length: 18 amino acids. From germline, CDR1 is SGHVS and CDR2 FNYEAQ. CDR3 region: CASSSLVFYDRAIETQYF. The CDR3 nucleotides read TGTGCCAGCAGCTCATTGGTATTTTACGACCGGGCCATAGAGACCCAGTACTTC.

This clone has just one count. The chain has TRBV28 and TRBJ2-5; 11 bases map to TRBD2. Trimming removed 6 bases from V and 4 bases from J; junction bases left unmatched: 7. CDR3 length equals 15 residues. Looked up from germline, CDR1 is MDHEN and CDR2 is SYDVKM. CDR3: CASRSPSGRRETQYF. The CDR3 DNA follows: TGTGCCAGCAGAAGCCCTAGCGGGAGGAGAGAGACCCAGTACTTC.

This clone was observed at least ten times. The V call is TRBV5-5, the J call TRBJ1-5; TRBD1 matches 12 bases. CDR3 length: 14 residues. V lost 7 bases and J lost 3; bases outside the gene matches: 2. In germline, CDR1 is SGHKS, CDR2 YYEKEE (reference sequence). CDR3 protein: CASGTGGLNQPQHF. CDR3 nucleotide sequence: TGTGCCAGCGGGACAGGGGGCCTCAATCAGCCCCAGCATTTT. The whole variable domain, remainder taken from reference TRBV5-5 and TRBJ1-5, is DAGVTQSPTHLIKTRGQQVTLRCSPISGHKSVSWYQQVLGQGPQFIFQYYEKEERGRGNFPDRFSARQFPNYSSELNVNALLLGDSALYLCASGTGGLNQPQHFGDGTRLSIL.

This chain connects TRBV19 to TRBJ2-7, with 10 bases identical to TRBD1. This CDR3 is built from 15 residues. V gave up 3 bases and J gave up 5 bases; unmatched junction bases: 7. CDR1 and CDR2 from the germline V gene are LNHDA and SQIVND (reference sequence). The DNA of the CDR3 is TGTGCCAGTAGTATTACTGGGACAGGGGTCCACGAGCAGTACTTC. It specifies CASSITGTGVHEQYF. The whole variable domain, remainder taken from reference TRBV19 and TRBJ2-7, is DGGITQSPKYLFRKEGQNVTLSCEQNLNHDAMYWYRQDPGQGLRLIYYSQIVNDFQKGDIAEGYSVSREKKESFPLTVTSAQKNPTAFYLCASSITGTGVHEQYFGPGTRLTVT.

This clone was picked up a small number of times. The V and J genes are TRBV15 and TRBJ2-1; D is perhaps TRBD2 (6 bases). With 0 bases removed from V and 10 bases from J, the gap between germline ends came to 16 bases. The V gene's germline CDR1 is LNHNV and CDR2 YYDKDF (reference sequence). The length of the CDR3 is 15 residues. As DNA, the CDR3 is TGTGCCACCAGCAGAGATCGGCAGATTAGCGGAGAGCAGTTCTTC. Protein product: CATSRDRQISGEQFF.

This chain links TRBV10-1 with TRBJ2-7; 10 nucleotides align to TRBD1. Trimming took 2 bases from V and 5 from J; bases not matched to a gene: 9. The CDR3 consists of 16 residues. Per germline, CDR1 WNHNN and CDR2 SYGVQD (reference sequence). The CDR3 nucleotides read TGCGCCAGCAGTGAGAGTAGTTTGACAGGGGGCAACGAGCAGTACTTC. Residues: CASSESSLTGGNEQYF.

The chain employs TRBV7-7 and TRBJ2-5, with TRBD1 as a possible D gene (5 bases). CDR1 is SSHAT and CDR2 is FNYEAQ in the germline V gene (reference sequence). This CDR3 comprises 13 residues. The V end lost 3 bases, the J end lost 3 bases, and 8 bases lay between the germline ends. The CDR3 region has the DNA TGTGCCAGCAGCTTGCGCAGGGAAGAGACCCAGTACTTC. Protein product: CASSLRREETQYF.

The genes are TRBV19 and TRBJ2-5; TRBD1 matches 12 bases. Trimming took 5 bases from V and 4 from J; bases not matched to a gene: 17. Germline V gene data show CDR1 as LNHDA and CDR2 as SQIVND (reference sequence). This CDR3 has 19 amino acids. CDR3 amino acids: CASSQPRGTGGASGETQYF. The CDR3 DNA reads TGTGCCAGTAGTCAGCCCCGGGGGACAGGGGGCGCTTCTGGAGAGACCCAGTACTTC.

This chain connects TRBV6-5 to TRBJ1-1; possible D gene TRBD1, 6 bases. The CDR3 runs to 11 residues. The germline V gene encodes CDR1 MNHEY and CDR2 SVGAGI. Trimming took 7 bases from V and 9 from J, leaving 12 bases between them. The CDR3 here is CASTFTGQAFF. In DNA, the CDR3 is TGTGCCAGCACCTTTACAGGGCAAGCTTTCTTT.

The chain recombines TRBV19 with TRBJ2-2, with D possibly matching TRBD2 (5 bases). V was trimmed by 7 bases and J by 0 bases, leaving 15 bases between them. The germline CDR1 and CDR2 sequences are LNHDA and SQIVND (reference sequence). The CDR3 runs to 16 residues. The CDR3 here is CASIRWQDSNTGELFF. CDR3 coding DNA: TGTGCCAGTATTAGGTGGCAGGACTCGAACACCGGGGAGCTGTTTTTT.

There are a few counts of this clone. The chain carries TRBV29-1 and TRBJ1-1, with unresolved D. V was cut by 4 bases and J by 4 bases, with 7 bases left in between. This CDR3 has 11 residues. Germline V gene data show CDR1 as SQVTM and CDR2 as ANQGSEA. The CDR3 nucleotides read TGCAGCGTTGTCCCGACCACTGAAGCTTTCTTT. It encodes CSVVPTTEAFF.

The chain couples TRBV19 to TRBJ1-4, with D possibly TRBD1 on 6 matching bases. CDR3 size: 14 residues. The V end lost 6 bases, the J end lost 2 bases, and 10 bases lay between the germline ends. Germline V gene sequence: CDR1 LNHDA, CDR2 SQIVND (reference sequence). The CDR3 nucleotides are TGTGCCAGTAGCACAAGGGGGACTAATGAAAAACTGTTTTTT. This codes for CASSTRGTNEKLFF.

V usage is TRBV5-1 and J usage is TRBJ1-5, with D tentatively TRBD1 (5 bases). Trimming shortened V by 4 bases and J by 6 bases, and 14 bases separated the two germline ends. In germline, CDR1 is SGHRS, CDR2 YFSETQ. The CDR3 length is 14 residues. CDR3 region: CASSPLGDSQPQHF. CDR3 bases: TGCGCCAGCAGCCCCTTAGGGGATAGTCAGCCCCAGCATTTT.

CDR3 loop: CASSLRDRVDNEQFF. The CDR3 DNA follows: TGTGCCAGCAGCTTGAGGGACAGGGTGGACAATGAGCAGTTCTTC. The rearrangement links TRBV5-6 to TRBJ2-1; TRBD1 matches 9 bases. The V segment lost 1 base and the J segment 5 bases; nucleotides outside the gene matches: 4. The germline V gene has CDR1 SGHDT and CDR2 YYEEEE. This CDR3 has 15 amino acids.